Presented here are 8 T cell receptor beta chains from one specimen sequenced in a study of identical twins. TCRdb passed the 5' RACE reads through MiXCR, listing each CDR3 protein once. This sample has 1.5 million to 2 million distinct CDR3 sequences, with about 30% found just once. The specimen was cord blood. The receptors were gathered from a newborn girl in good health.

The table lists this clonotype with a few counts. The rearrangement joins TRBV25-1 to TRBJ2-7; weak D call: TRBD1 (6 bases). Trimming pared 5 bases from V and 4 bases from J, leaving 12 bases between. The CDR3 covers 13 residues. The germline V gene has CDR1 MGHDK and CDR2 SYGVNS. As DNA, the CDR3 is TGTGCCAGCAGTAACTTACAGGGTTACGAGCAGTACTTC. Amino acid sequence: CASSNLQGYEQYF.

In regard to this clonotype: Germline and junction disagree at one end, which may indicate a read error. The rearrangement uses TRBV5-1 and TRBJ1-5; TRBD1 aligns across 7 bases. Per germline, CDR1 SGHRS and CDR2 YFSETQ. The CDR3 has 15 residues. CDR3 bases: TGCGCCAGCAGACCAGGGACAGATAGCCATCAGCCCCAGCATTTT. Its protein product is CASRPGTDSHQPQHF.

The J gene is TRBJ2-3, the V gene TRBV12-3 or TRBV12-4; 8 bases fit TRBD1. This CDR3 spans 17 amino acids. J lost 3 bases, V lost 1 base, and 9 bases had no gene match. CDR3 sequence: CASSLGNQGARTDTQYF. CDR3 bases: TGTGCCAGCAGTTTAGGTAATCAGGGGGCCCGGACAGATACGCAGTATTTT.

This clonotype was recorded at least ten times. The V gene is TRBV3-1, the J gene TRBJ1-2; D is uncertain. Per the germline V gene, CDR1 is LGHDT and CDR2 is YNNKEL (reference sequence). V was cut by 0 bases and J by 2 bases, with 4 bases left in between. The CDR3 extends over 13 amino acids. The CDR3 protein is CASSQEQNYGYTF. Here the CDR3 DNA reads TGTGCCAGCAGCCAAGAACAAAACTATGGCTACACCTTC.

CDR3 residues: CSAPPSTTDTQYF. The CDR3 nucleotides are TGCAGTGCTCCCCCTAGCACAACAGATACGCAGTATTTT. The chain employs TRBV20-1 and TRBJ2-3; possible D gene TRBD2, 5 bases. Germline V gives CDR1 DFQATT, CDR2 SNEGSKA (reference sequence). CDR3 length equals 13 residues. Trimming left V 5 bases short and J 3 bases short, with 12 bases between.

The chain combines TRBV5-6 with TRBJ2-3, with D possibly being TRBD1 or TRBD2 (5 bases each). V dropped 4 bases and J dropped 8 bases, with 14 bases sitting between them. From germline, CDR1 is SGHDT and CDR2 YYEEEE. The CDR3 has 13 residues. In DNA, the CDR3 is TGTGCCAGCAGCCTCGGGACGCCAGGTACGCAGTATTTT. The encoded protein is CASSLGTPGTQYF.

This clonotype was counted ten times or more. The rearrangement joins TRBV27 to TRBJ2-1; TRBD1 matches 9 bases. With 3 bases clipped from V and 4 bases from J, the junction kept 4 bases outside the gene matches. Germline V CDR1 and CDR2: MNHEY, SMNVEV (reference sequence). This CDR3 region has 15 residues. CDR3: CASSFLGQGYNEQFF. In DNA form, the CDR3 reads TGTGCCAGCAGTTTCTTGGGACAGGGATACAATGAGCAGTTCTTC.

This chain joins TRBV12-5 and TRBJ2-1, with a possible D match to TRBD2 (7 bases). The CDR3 sequence is 14 residues long. The V end was cut by 1 base, the J end by 7 bases, with 11 bases between. Germline CDR1 is LGHNT and CDR2 is FRNRAP. DNA of the CDR3: TGTGCTAGTGGTTTGGGGCGGGGGCATAATGAGCAGTTCTTC. This gives the protein CASGLGRGHNEQFF.